This T cell receptor (beta chain) was obtained from a study of T-cell reconstitution after alpha-beta-depleted transplantation in children. The TCRbeta library was prepared with unique molecular identifiers. TCRdb re-called the PCR reads through MiXCR, storing one row per CDR3 protein. The data show around 800,000 distinct CDR3 sequences, with roughly 15% seen just once and approximately 5% held by the top ten. Points on this clonotype: Its specificity is not known. A read error may produce the germline difference seen at one junction end.

The CDR3 loop spans 12 amino acids. Germline V gene data show CDR1 as SEHNR and CDR2 as FQNEAQ (reference sequence). Whole-study results and caveats: About two months after transplant, alpha-beta T cells reportedly came from several hundred expanded graft clones. By one year post-transplant, T-cell counts and diversity largely arose from T cells that were newly produced. At day 60, the high TCRbeta diversity found in some patients originated from recipient T cells and thymic progenitors that had survived.

This specimen was PBMCs, mostly from graft donor cells, taken 360 days after TCRalphabeta/CD19-depleted stem cell transplant. The chain employs TRBV7-9 and TRBJ1-2; no clear D gene. This TCR came from a male patient younger than 18 who had a stem cell transplant for acute lymphoblastic leukemia, so the T cells may come from the graft donor. The CDR3, as DNA: TGTGCCAGCAGCTTGGCCCTATCGACTGCCAGCTTC. Protein: CASSLALSTASF.